These 32 T cell receptor beta chains originate from one sample sequenced in a study of cytomegalovirus exposure and HLA in healthy donors. Use of 60 Vbeta and 13 Jbeta primers characterized the PCR. The protocol was immunoSEQ multiplex PCR, while the TCRdb copy is restricted to in-frame clones and leaves out a portion. The sample records roughly 150,000 clones, nearly 70% being singletons. Source material: PBMCs. The receptors were gathered from a man aged 30 to 45 in good health and CMV-seropositive.

This clone was counted only a few times. This chain uses TRBV7-8 with TRBJ2-3, with D possibly TRBD1 on 5 matching bases. CDR1 is SGHVS, CDR2 FQNEAQ, per germline. The CDR3 is made up of 16 amino acids. V lost 3 bases and J 3 bases, leaving 16 bases between the germline ends. The CDR3: CASSFGLRVNTDTQYF. CDR3 coding DNA: TGTGCCAGCAGCTTTGGCCTCAGGGTAAATACAGATACGCAGTATTTT.

The chain uses TRBV5-1 and TRBJ1-2, with 8 bases matching TRBD1. Germline V gene sequence: CDR1 SGHRS, CDR2 YFSETQ. The CDR3 has 15 residues. Losses at the gene ends were 3 bases for V and 7 bases for J; bases not matched to a gene: 11. The CDR3 protein is CASSSETTGAIGYTF. In DNA, the CDR3 is TGCGCCAGCAGCTCCGAGACGACAGGGGCGATTGGCTACACCTTC.

A few counts support this clone. This sequence joins TRBV30 and TRBJ1-5; 7 nucleotides agree with TRBD1. V dropped 0 bases and J dropped 6; count of bases not matched to a gene: 2. CDR3 size: 13 residues. CDR1 GTSNPN and CDR2 SVGIG come from the germline V gene (reference sequence). The CDR3 DNA follows: TGTGCCTGGAGTGTAAAGGGGGCTCAGCCCCAGCATTTT. Encoded protein: CAWSVKGAQPQHF.

The gene calls are TRBV19 and TRBJ1-2; D possibly corresponds to TRBD1 (6 bases). The V gene lost 9 bases and the J gene lost 8 bases, with 25 bases spanning the gap. There are 15 residues in the CDR3. Germline CDR1 is LNHDA and CDR2 is SQIVND (reference sequence). The CDR3 loop is CASHLQGTVLVGYTF. In nucleotides, the CDR3 is TGTGCCAGCCATTTACAGGGAACGGTACTGGTGGGCTACACCTTC.

The chain is built from TRBV7-9 and TRBJ2-1; 16 bases agree with TRBD2. After removal of 5 bases from V and 7 bases from J, the junction contained 14 bases not matched to a gene. Germline loops: CDR1 SEHNR, CDR2 FQNEAQ (reference sequence). The CDR3 contains 19 residues. The chain's CDR3 is CASSRPGLAGGSAKNEQFF. The CDR3 nucleotides are TGTGCCAGCAGCCGGCCGGGACTAGCGGGAGGGTCGGCCAAAAATGAGCAGTTCTTC.

This clone has a single count. The V gene is TRBV2, the J gene TRBJ1-5, with 8 bases fitting TRBD1. Per germline, CDR1 SNHLY and CDR2 FYNNEI. CDR3 length: 19 residues. J gave up 0 bases and V 5 bases, and 15 bases lay outside the gene matches. In DNA, the CDR3 is TGTGCCAGCAGTTCCCTTGGGGGACAGGATAAATATAGCAATCAGCCCCAGCATTTT. Translation: CASSSLGGQDKYSNQPQHF.

Worth noting for this clone: The junction does not match germline at one end; this may be a read error. V gene TRBV7-9 combines with J gene TRBJ2-7; D perhaps matches TRBD1 (5 bases). The CDR3 loop spans 16 amino acids. CDR1 is SEHNR, CDR2 FQNEAQ, per germline (reference sequence). The CDR3: CSSSLSRGRESDEQYF. In DNA, the CDR3 is TGTTCCAGCAGCTTGAGTAGGGGCAGGGAAAGCGACGAGCAGTACTTC. Together with reference TRBV7-9 and TRBJ2-7, the CDR3 gives the full variable domain: DTGVSQNPRHKITKRGQNVTFRCDPISEHNRLYWYRQTLGQGPEFLTYFQNEAQLEKSRLLSDRFSAERPKGSFSTLEIQRTEQGDSAMYLCSSSLSRGRESDEQYFGPGTRLTVT.

The chain joins TRBV6-6 to TRBJ1-5; weak D call: TRBD1 (6 bases). This CDR3 contains 14 residues. Germline V gene sequence: CDR1 MNHNY, CDR2 SVGAGI (reference sequence). The V gene lost 2 bases and the J gene lost 5 bases, with 10 bases spanning the gap. The CDR3 DNA reads as TGTGCCAGCAGTTACAACAGGGACCATCAGCCCCAGCATTTT. The encoded protein is CASSYNRDHQPQHF.

The CDR3 loop is CASSPGQDLVEQYF. CDR3 nucleotide sequence: TGTGCCAGCTCACCAGGGCAGGACTTGGTCGAGCAGTACTTC. V is TRBV18 and J is TRBJ2-7; a possible D gene is TRBD2 (5 bases). The V gene's germline CDR1 is KGHSH and CDR2 LQKENI. V dropped 2 bases and J dropped 6 bases, with 14 bases sitting between them. The CDR3 has 14 residues.

V and J are TRBV9 and TRBJ1-3; 9 positions agree with TRBD1. Losses at the gene ends were 3 bases for V and 6 bases for J; bases not matched to a gene: 10. The CDR3 has 16 residues. Per the germline V gene, CDR1 is SGDLS and CDR2 is YYNGEE. DNA for the CDR3: TGTGCCAGCAGCGGCGACAACGACAGGGGGGTAAACACCATATATTTT. As protein: CASSGDNDRGVNTIYF.

CDR3 DNA: TGTGCCAGCAGTTTTCGTCTCCCCGGGACTAGGAGCTCCTACGAGCAGTACTTC. It yields the protein CASSFRLPGTRSSYEQYF. The rearrangement joins TRBV27 to TRBJ2-7, with TRBD2 identical over 8 bases. V was pared by 3 bases and J by 0 bases, with 13 bases of the junction left unmatched. Germline V CDR1 and CDR2: MNHEY, SMNVEV (reference sequence). The CDR3 totals 18 residues.

This clone came up a few times. This rearrangement joins TRBV7-9 to TRBJ2-1; TRBD2 matches at 13 bases. Germline trimming cut 3 bases from V and 3 bases from J; bases unmatched to any gene: 2. This CDR3 has 16 amino acids. Germline loops: CDR1 SEHNR, CDR2 FQNEAQ (reference sequence). This CDR3 reads CASSFRLAGGYNEQFF. Here the CDR3 DNA reads TGTGCCAGCAGCTTCCGACTAGCGGGAGGCTACAATGAGCAGTTCTTC.

This chain connects TRBV7-3 to TRBJ1-4; 7 positions agree with TRBD1. The CDR3 consists of 19 residues. Germline trimming cut 3 bases from V and 1 base from J; bases unmatched to any gene: 14. Germline V gene lookup returns CDR1 SGHTA and CDR2 FQGTGA. The CDR3 nucleotides read TGTGCCAGCAGCTTCGTCGAAGGGGACAGTATCCAAACTAATGAAAAACTGTTTTTT. It is translated as CASSFVEGDSIQTNEKLFF.

The V gene is TRBV19, the J gene TRBJ2-3, with 10 nucleotides matching TRBD1. V was pared by 4 bases and J by 5 bases, with 3 bases of the junction left unmatched. The CDR3 is 14 amino acids. Germline loops: CDR1 LNHDA, CDR2 SQIVND (reference sequence). The CDR3 nucleotides are TGTGCCAGTAGTAACCGGGACAGGGGAGATACGCAGTATTTT. Translation gives CASSNRDRGDTQYF.

This clone was seen more than once but under ten times. This CDR3 reads CAWTGQGLNTEAFF. DNA for the CDR3: TGTGCCTGGACCGGACAGGGTCTGAACACTGAAGCTTTCTTT. This chain links TRBV30 with TRBJ1-1; TRBD1 agrees at 8 bases. Germline assignment: CDR1 GTSNPN and CDR2 SVGIG (reference sequence). J lost 0 bases, V lost 4 bases, and 4 bases had no gene match. The CDR3 runs to 14 residues.

This clone has just one count. The chain couples TRBV28 to TRBJ2-1; a weak D match, TRBD1 (6 bases). The V end lost 2 bases, the J end lost 9 bases, and 14 bases lay between the germline ends. The CDR3 covers 14 residues. CDR1 is MDHEN and CDR2 is SYDVKM in the germline V gene. CDR3 sequence reads: CASSLDQGKGEQFF. CDR3 nucleotide sequence: TGTGCCAGCAGTTTAGACCAGGGGAAGGGTGAGCAGTTCTTC.

The chain combines TRBV11-3 with TRBJ2-1; TRBD1 is a possible D gene (5 bases). The germline gives CDR1 SGHNT, CDR2 YENEEA. Trimming cost V 0 bases and J 7 bases, with 13 bases left between them. The CDR3 is 15 amino acids. Here the CDR3 DNA reads TGTGCCAGCAGCTTAGATTCACAGGCTTGGAATGAGCAGTTCTTC. Its protein is CASSLDSQAWNEQFF. The entire variable domain, with the rest obtained from reference TRBV11-3 and TRBJ2-1, is as follows: EAGVVQSPRYKIIEKKQPVAFWCNPISGHNTLYWYLQNLGQGPELLIRYENEEAVDDSQLPKDRFSAERLKGVDSTLKIQPAELGDSAVYLCASSLDSQAWNEQFFGPGTRLTVL.

The chain combines TRBV6-1 with TRBJ1-2; 9 bases fit TRBD1. J was trimmed by 8 bases and V by 10 bases; bases with no gene match: 14. Germline V gene data show CDR1 as MNHNS and CDR2 as SASEGT. CDR3 length: 14 amino acids. DNA for the CDR3: TGTGCCACCGAAGGGGGGACAGGGTCGTCAGGCTACACCTTC. This translates into CATEGGTGSSGYTF.

The DNA of the CDR3 is TGTGCCAGCAGCTCTCGGACAGGGGGCAACACCGGGGAGCTGTTTTTT. It yields the protein CASSSRTGGNTGELFF. The rearrangement joins TRBV28 to TRBJ2-2, with 11 bases that match TRBD1. Germline lookup yields CDR1 MDHEN and CDR2 SYDVKM. After removal of 6 bases from V and 2 bases from J, the junction contained 5 bases not matched to a gene. The CDR3 spans 16 residues.

CDR3 nucleotides: TGCAGCGTTGTTAGGGGGGACAGGGGGCATGCTTTCTTT. This gives the protein CSVVRGDRGHAFF. This sequence joins TRBV29-1 and TRBJ1-1, with 12 bases that match TRBD1. CDR1 is SQVTM and CDR2 is ANQGSEA in the germline V gene. The CDR3 is 13 amino acids. The trim removed 4 bases at V and 11 bases at J, leaving 8 bases unmatched.

This chain connects TRBV5-1 to TRBJ1-4; 8 nucleotides align to TRBD1. Germline loops: CDR1 SGHRS, CDR2 YFSETQ. The CDR3 has 16 amino acids. With 4 bases clipped from V and 7 bases from J, the junction kept 12 bases outside the gene matches. This CDR3 is CASSDNAGGAGEKLFF. CDR3 coding DNA: TGCGCCAGCAGCGATAATGCAGGGGGCGCAGGTGAAAAACTGTTTTTT.

The chain uses TRBV6-1 and TRBJ2-5; perhaps TRBD1 as D (6 bases). The J call may be wrong; the DNA end is better matched by TRBJ2-7. The CDR3 totals 12 residues. The germline CDR1 and CDR2 sequences are MNHNS and SASEGT. The CDR3 is CASTPGAVEQYF. The CDR3 nucleotides are TGTGCCAGTACCCCAGGGGCAGTCGAGCAGTACTTC.

This clone was detected a few times. CDR3 DNA: TGTGCCAGCAGTGACCTGACAGGGGCCGGGGAAGAGACCCAGTACTTC. This encodes CASSDLTGAGEETQYF. The rearrangement joins TRBV6-1 to TRBJ2-5, with 8 positions matching TRBD1. Losses at the gene ends were 3 bases for V and 3 bases for J; bases not matched to a gene: 9. The CDR3 sequence is 16 residues long. Germline CDR1 is MNHNS and CDR2 is SASEGT.

This clone was observed a few times. The CDR3 DNA reads as TGCGCCAGCAGCTTGTCGTGGGGCGACGAGCAGTACTTC. Translation gives CASSLSWGDEQYF. This chain links TRBV5-1 with TRBJ2-7; D perhaps matches TRBD1 (5 bases). V was trimmed by 1 base and J by 5 bases, leaving 10 bases between them. The CDR3 is made up of 13 amino acids. Germline V CDR1 and CDR2: SGHRS, YFSETQ.

The rearrangement links TRBV9 to TRBJ2-5; 8 bases are a match to TRBD2. Trimming cost V 6 bases and J 4 bases; bases outside gene matches: 11. This CDR3 has 15 amino acids. The V gene's germline CDR1 is SGDLS and CDR2 YYNGEE. The CDR3 loop is CASTLTSGQTETQYF. CDR3 nucleotides: TGTGCCAGCACCCTTACTAGCGGCCAGACAGAGACCCAGTACTTC.

V is TRBV6-1 and J is TRBJ2-2, with 10 bases matching TRBD1. The V and J ends lost 6 bases and 9 bases, in that order; junction bases with no gene match: 1. Germline V CDR1 and CDR2: MNHNS, SASEGT. This CDR3 has 12 residues. The CDR3 DNA follows: TGTGCCAGCAGGGACAGGGGGTGGGAGCTGTTTTTT. It specifies CASRDRGWELFF.

The V call is TRBV5-1, the J call TRBJ2-2; weak D call: TRBD2 (5 bases). Germline CDR1 is SGHRS and CDR2 is YFSETQ. The CDR3 is 16 amino acids. V was trimmed by 2 bases and J by 5 bases, leaving 16 bases between them. The CDR3 DNA reads TGCGCCAGCAGCTTCCCGGATACTAGTAATACCGGGGAGCTGTTTTTT. This codes for CASSFPDTSNTGELFF.

The chain is built from TRBV7-9 and TRBJ1-5; no reliable D call. The CDR3 runs 11 residues. The V end lost 1 base, the J end lost 11 bases, and 6 bases lay between the germline ends. Germline V gives CDR1 SEHNR, CDR2 FQNEAQ (reference sequence). CDR3 bases: TGTGCCAGCAGCTTAGGGGCAGCCCAGCATTTT. Translation: CASSLGAAQHF.

The V and J genes are TRBV10-3 and TRBJ2-7, with TRBD2 matching over 13 bases. Germline V gene sequence: CDR1 ENHRY, CDR2 SYGVKD. This CDR3 spans 14 amino acids. The trim removed 11 bases at V and 2 bases at J, leaving 6 bases unmatched. CDR3 region: CALGGTSGTYEQYF. CDR3 nucleotide sequence: TGTGCCTTAGGCGGGACTAGCGGGACCTACGAGCAGTACTTC.

The chain is built from TRBV6-5 and TRBJ2-7; no firm D call. There are 13 residues in the CDR3. CDR1 MNHEY and CDR2 SVGAGI come from the germline V gene. V lost 5 bases and J 1 base, leaving 9 bases between the germline ends. CDR3 bases: TGTGCCAGCAGTGTTGTGACTTCCTACGAGCAGTACTTC. This codes for CASSVVTSYEQYF.

The V gene is TRBV5-1, the J gene TRBJ2-1; the D is unclear. Germline lookup yields CDR1 SGHRS and CDR2 YFSETQ. Trimming removed 0 bases from V and 0 bases from J, with 10 bases in between. This CDR3 contains 16 residues. The CDR3 DNA reads as TGCGCCAGCAGCTTGGCCGTCACCAGCTCCTACAATGAGCAGTTCTTC. It yields the protein CASSLAVTSSYNEQFF.

CDR3: CASRGTGNPREQYF. The CDR3 region has the DNA TGTGCCAGCAGGGGGACAGGGAACCCTCGCGAGCAGTACTTC. The rearrangement joins TRBV27 to TRBJ2-7; 9 bases match TRBD1. CDR1 is MNHEY, CDR2 SMNVEV, per germline (reference sequence). J was trimmed by 6 bases and V by 6 bases; bases with no gene match: 9. The CDR3 consists of 14 residues.